This TCR beta chain was sequenced for a study of T cell repertoires and HLA-DP antigens. Study-level information: One stimulator alloantigen differed from self by one groove amino acid; the other by ten. Findings and caveats of the study: No separate analysis of naive versus memory CD4+ cells was done.

CD4+ T cells were isolated untouched, around 98% pure. With regard to this clone: The target antigen is unknown.

Primers targeted 54 TRBV and 13 TRBJ segments. Produced via immunoSEQ multiplex PCR; TCRdb's table is partial and in-frame only. The repertoire holds about 110,000 clones, 92% seen once, with more than 0.25% in the top ten. The V and J ends lost 9 bases and 9 bases, in that order; junction bases with no gene match: 11. Germline-derived CDR1 and CDR2 are MNHEY and SMNVEV (reference sequence). This CDR3 has 14 residues. Sequenced sample: CD4+ T cells from PBMCs. This receptor was identified in a woman aged 18-29 years in good health and CMV-seronegative. The rearrangement joins TRBV27 to TRBJ1-6, with 7 positions matching TRBD1. The CDR3 region is CARKQGPGGSPLHF. CDR3 nucleotide sequence: TGTGCCAGGAAACAGGGGCCTGGAGGTTCACCCCTCCACTTT.